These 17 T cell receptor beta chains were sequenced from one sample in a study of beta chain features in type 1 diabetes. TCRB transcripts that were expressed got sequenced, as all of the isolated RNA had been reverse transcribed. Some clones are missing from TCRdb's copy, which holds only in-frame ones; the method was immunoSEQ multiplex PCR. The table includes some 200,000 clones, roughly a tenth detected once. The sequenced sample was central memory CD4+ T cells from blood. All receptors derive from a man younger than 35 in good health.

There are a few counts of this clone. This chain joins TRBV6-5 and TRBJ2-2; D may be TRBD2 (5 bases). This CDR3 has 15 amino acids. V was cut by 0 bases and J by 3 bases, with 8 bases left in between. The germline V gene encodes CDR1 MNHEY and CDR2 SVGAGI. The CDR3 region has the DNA TGTGCCAGCAGTTACTCACACGGGGACACCGGGGAGCTGTTTTTT. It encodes CASSYSHGDTGELFF.

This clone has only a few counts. The CDR3 nucleotides are TGCGCCAGCTGGGGAGGAAACTCCTACAATGAGCAGTTCTTC. Residues: CASWGGNSYNEQFF. V and J are TRBV5-1 and TRBJ2-1, with D perhaps matching TRBD2 (6 bases). Per the germline V gene, CDR1 is SGHRS and CDR2 is YFSETQ. V lost 7 bases and J 0 bases, leaving 11 bases between the germline ends. The CDR3 runs to 14 residues.

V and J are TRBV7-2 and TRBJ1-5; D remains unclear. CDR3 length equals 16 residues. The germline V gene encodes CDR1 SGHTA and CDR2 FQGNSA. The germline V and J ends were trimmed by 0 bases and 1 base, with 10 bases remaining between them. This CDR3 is CASSLAVGYSNQPQHF. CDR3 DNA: TGTGCCAGCAGCTTAGCGGTGGGATACAGCAATCAGCCCCAGCATTTT.

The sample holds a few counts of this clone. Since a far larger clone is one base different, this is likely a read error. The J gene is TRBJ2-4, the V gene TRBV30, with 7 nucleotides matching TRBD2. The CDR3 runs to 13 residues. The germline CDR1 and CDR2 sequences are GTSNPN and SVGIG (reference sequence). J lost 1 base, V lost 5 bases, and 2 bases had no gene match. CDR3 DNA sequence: TGTGCCTGGGAGGGAGGGGCCAAAAACATTCAGTACTTC. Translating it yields CAWEGGAKNIQYF.

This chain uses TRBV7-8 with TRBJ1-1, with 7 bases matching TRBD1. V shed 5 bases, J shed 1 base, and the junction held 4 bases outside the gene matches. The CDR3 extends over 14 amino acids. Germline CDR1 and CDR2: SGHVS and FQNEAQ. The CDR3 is CASSVTGPNTEAFF. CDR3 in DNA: TGTGCCAGCAGCGTGACAGGGCCGAACACTGAAGCTTTCTTT.

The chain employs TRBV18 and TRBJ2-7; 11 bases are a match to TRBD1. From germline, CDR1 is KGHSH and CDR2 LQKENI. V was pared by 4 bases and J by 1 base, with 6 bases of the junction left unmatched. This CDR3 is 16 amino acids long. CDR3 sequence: CASSRTGQGASYEQYF. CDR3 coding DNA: TGTGCCAGCTCACGTACCGGACAGGGGGCATCCTACGAGCAGTACTTC. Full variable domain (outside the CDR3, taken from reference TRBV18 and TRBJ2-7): NAGVMQNPRHLVRRRGQEARLRCSPMKGHSHVYWYRQLPEEGLKFMVYLQKENIIDESGMPKERFSAEFPKEGPSILRIQQVVRGDSAAYFCASSRTGQGASYEQYFGPGTRLTVT.

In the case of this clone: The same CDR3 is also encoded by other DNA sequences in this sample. CDR3 in amino acids: CSAYTNYGYTF. As DNA, the CDR3 is TGCAGTGCCTATACTAACTATGGCTACACCTTC. V gene TRBV20-1 combines with J gene TRBJ1-2, with D hard to call. The CDR3 length is 11 residues. CDR1 is DFQATT, CDR2 SNEGSKA, per germline (reference sequence). V lost 6 bases and J lost 0, with 5 bases in between.

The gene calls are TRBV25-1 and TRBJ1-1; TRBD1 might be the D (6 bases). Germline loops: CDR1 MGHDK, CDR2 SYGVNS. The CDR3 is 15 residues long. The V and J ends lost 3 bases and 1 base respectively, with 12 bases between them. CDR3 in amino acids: CASSDPRQANTEAFF. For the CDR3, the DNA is TGTGCCAGCAGTGATCCCCGACAGGCGAACACTGAAGCTTTCTTT.

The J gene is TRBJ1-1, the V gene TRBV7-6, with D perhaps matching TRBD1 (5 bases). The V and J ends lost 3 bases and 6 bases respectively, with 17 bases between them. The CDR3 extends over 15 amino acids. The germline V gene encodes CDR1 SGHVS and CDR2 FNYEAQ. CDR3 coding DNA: TGTGCCAGCAGCTTCCTCCCCGGGACCGGGGCTGAAGCTTTCTTT. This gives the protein CASSFLPGTGAEAFF.

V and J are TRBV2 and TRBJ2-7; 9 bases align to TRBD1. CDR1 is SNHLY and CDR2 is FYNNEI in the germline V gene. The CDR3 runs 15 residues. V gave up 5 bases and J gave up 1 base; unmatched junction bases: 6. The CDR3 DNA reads TGTGCCAGCAGTCCACAGGGGGCCCCATCCTACGAGCAGTACTTC. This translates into CASSPQGAPSYEQYF.

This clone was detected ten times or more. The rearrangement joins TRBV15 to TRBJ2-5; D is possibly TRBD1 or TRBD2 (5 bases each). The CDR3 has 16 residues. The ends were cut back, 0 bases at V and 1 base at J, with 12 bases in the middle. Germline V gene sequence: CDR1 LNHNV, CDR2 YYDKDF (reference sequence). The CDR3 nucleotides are TGTGCCACCAGCAGAGATCAGGTGGGGGTCCAAGAGACCCAGTACTTC. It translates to CATSRDQVGVQETQYF.

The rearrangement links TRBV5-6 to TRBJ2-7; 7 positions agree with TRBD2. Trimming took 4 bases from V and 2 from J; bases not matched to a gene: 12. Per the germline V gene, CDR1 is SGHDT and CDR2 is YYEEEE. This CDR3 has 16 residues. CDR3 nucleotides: TGTGCCAGCAGCGATTATTGGAGGAGCGGGGCCTACGAGCAGTACTTC. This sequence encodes CASSDYWRSGAYEQYF.

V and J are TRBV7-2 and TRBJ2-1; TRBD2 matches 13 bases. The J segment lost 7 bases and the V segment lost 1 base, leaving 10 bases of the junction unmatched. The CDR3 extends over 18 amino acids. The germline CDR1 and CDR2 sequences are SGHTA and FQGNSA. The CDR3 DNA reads TGTGCCAGCAGCTTAGTTTGGACTAGCGGGAGAAGTAGGAATGAGCAGTTCTTC. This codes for CASSLVWTSGRSRNEQFF.

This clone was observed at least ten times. The DNA of the CDR3 is TGTGCCAGCATGCCGCTTACGAACACCGGGGAGCTGTTTTTT. Amino acid sequence: CASMPLTNTGELFF. The rearrangement links TRBV7-9 to TRBJ2-2; D not resolved. CDR1 and CDR2 from the germline V gene are SEHNR and FQNEAQ (reference sequence). This CDR3 comprises 14 residues. V was pared by 7 bases and J by 0 bases, with 9 bases between.

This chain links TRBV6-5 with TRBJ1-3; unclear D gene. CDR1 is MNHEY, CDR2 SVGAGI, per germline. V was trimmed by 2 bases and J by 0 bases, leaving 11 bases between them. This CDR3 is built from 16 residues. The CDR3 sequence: CASSYRPGISGNTIYF. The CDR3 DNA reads TGTGCCAGCAGTTACCGGCCGGGGATCTCTGGAAACACCATATATTTT.

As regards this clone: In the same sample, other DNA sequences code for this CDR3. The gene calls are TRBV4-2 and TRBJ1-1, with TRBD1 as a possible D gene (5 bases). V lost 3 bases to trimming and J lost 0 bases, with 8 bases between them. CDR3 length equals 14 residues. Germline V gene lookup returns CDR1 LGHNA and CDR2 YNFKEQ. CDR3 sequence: CASSQGRLNTEAFF. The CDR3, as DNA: TGTGCCAGCAGCCAGGGACGGCTGAACACTGAAGCTTTCTTT.

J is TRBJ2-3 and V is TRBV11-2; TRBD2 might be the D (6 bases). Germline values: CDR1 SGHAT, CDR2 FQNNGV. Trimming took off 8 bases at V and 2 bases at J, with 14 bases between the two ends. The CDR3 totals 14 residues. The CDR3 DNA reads TGTGCCAGCGGGACCGGGAGCTACACAGATACGCAGTATTTT. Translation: CASGTGSYTDTQYF. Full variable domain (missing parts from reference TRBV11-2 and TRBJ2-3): EAGVAQSPRYKIIEKRQSVAFWCNPISGHATLYWYQQILGQGPKLLIQFQNNGVVDDSQLPKDRFSAERLKGVDSTLKIQPAKLEDSAVYLCASGTGSYTDTQYFGPGTRLTVL.